Listed below are T cell receptor beta chains from one sample, sequenced in a study of blood T cell repertoires in COVID-19. Sequencing was performed with immunoSEQ multiplex PCR; in TCRdb, only in-frame clones are kept and a portion is missing. Among around 27,000 clones, around 83% were seen once, and the ten largest hold about 25%. Input material: peripheral blood. Every receptor here comes from a man in his sixties or seventies with active COVID-19. The CDR3 runs from the conserved cysteine through the conserved F or W. D genes are given only for firm matches. Clone size is given for some rows only: seen once, a few or many times, or a class if the clone is expanded.

>.|TRBV7-9|TRBJ2-1|TRBD2
TGTGCCAGCAGCTACCGACTAGCGGGGGGGCCCAGGTTCTTC
CASSYRLAGGPRFF
>.|TRBV7-3|TRBJ1-1|.
TGTGCCAGCAGCTTAACGAGGGGGTTGGCTTTCTTT
CASSLTRGLAFF
>.|TRBV19|TRBJ2-2|.
TGTGCCAGTACCACTATTGGCGCGACCGGGGAGCTGTTTTTT
CASTTIGATGELFF
>.|TRBV5-1|TRBJ2-5|.
TGCGCCAGCAGCTTGGGGGCAGCTCAAGAGACCCAGTACTTC
CASSLGAAQETQYF
>.|TRBV18|TRBJ2-5|.
TGTGCCAGCTCCAGGTCGGGGGAAGAGACCCAGTACTTC
CASSRSGEETQYF
>few|TRBV7-2|TRBJ1-1|.
TGTGCCAGCAGCTTACTCCCAGGCTATCCTGGAGCTTTCTTT
CASSLLPGYPGAFF
>.|TRBV5-1|TRBJ1-4|TRBD1
TGCGCCAGCAGCTCTGACAGGGGGCTGAGGGAAAAACTGTTTTTT
CASSSDRGLREKLFF
>.|TRBV6-5|TRBJ1-2|TRBD1
TGTGCCAGCAGCCCCGGGACAGGCTATGGCTACACCTTC
CASSPGTGYGYTF
>.|TRBV9|TRBJ1-4|TRBD1
TGTGCCAGCAGCTCGTCCGGGACAGGCCCTGAAAAACTGTTTTTT
CASSSSGTGPEKLFF
>.|TRBV5-6|TRBJ2-7|TRBD2
TGTGCCAGCAGCCAACTAGCGGGAGTACTCGGCACCTACGAGCAGTACTTC
CASSQLAGVLGTYEQYF
>.|TRBV28|TRBJ2-7|TRBD2
TGTGCCAGCAGCGGTGTACTAGCGGGAGCATACGAGCAGTACTTC
CASSGVLAGAYEQYF
>.|TRBV6-5|TRBJ1-2|.
TGTGCCAGCAGCGATGCAGGGTTCTACTATGGCTACACCTTC
CASSDAGFYYGYTF
>.|TRBV13|TRBJ2-6|.
TGTGCCAGCACCCAAGCGGGGGCCAACGTCCTGACTTTC
CASTQAGANVLTF
>.|TRBV15|TRBJ1-1|TRBD1
TGTGCCACCAGCTTACAGGGGTATGGCACTGAAGCTTTCTTT
CATSLQGYGTEAFF
>.|TRBV14|TRBJ2-7|.
TGTGCCAGCAGCCAAGAACCAGGGGTACAGTACTTC
CASSQEPGVQYF
>.|TRBV7-8|TRBJ2-1|.
TGTGCCAGCAGCTTACGGGAACCCGTCTACAATGAGCAGTTCTTC
CASSLREPVYNEQFF
>.|TRBV6-6|TRBJ1-5|.
TGTGCCAGCATAATAGGGGGGGCGAATCAGCCCCAGCATTTT
CASIIGGANQPQHF
>once|TRBV5-4|TRBJ1-1|.
TGTGCCAGCAGCTGGGGGCAGGGCGACACTGAAGCTTTCTTT
CASSWGQGDTEAFF
>.|TRBV5-1|TRBJ2-5|TRBD1
TGCGCCAGCAGCCTAATGGGACAGTACCAAGAGACCCAGTACTTC
CASSLMGQYQETQYF
>.|TRBV5-5|TRBJ2-3|.
TGTGCCAGCAGCTGGAGACAGCGCACAGATACGCAGTATTTT
CASSWRQRTDTQYF
>few|TRBV7-9|TRBJ1-2|TRBD1
TGTGCCAGCAGCCCCGGGACAGGGAAAAAGGCTAACTATGGCTACACCTTC
CASSPGTGKKANYGYTF
>few|TRBV2|TRBJ1-6|.
TGTGCCAGACGGGGGGCAGACTGGGGGTCACCCCTCCACTTT
CARRGADWGSPLHF
>once|TRBV5-6|TRBJ1-2|TRBD1
TGTGCCAGCAGCCCAGGGACAGGGTCAGCAAGCTACACCTTC
CASSPGTGSASYTF
>.|TRBV7-9|TRBJ1-1|TRBD1
TGTGCCAGCAGTCGGACAGGGGTTAATGAAGCTTTCTTT
CASSRTGVNEAFF